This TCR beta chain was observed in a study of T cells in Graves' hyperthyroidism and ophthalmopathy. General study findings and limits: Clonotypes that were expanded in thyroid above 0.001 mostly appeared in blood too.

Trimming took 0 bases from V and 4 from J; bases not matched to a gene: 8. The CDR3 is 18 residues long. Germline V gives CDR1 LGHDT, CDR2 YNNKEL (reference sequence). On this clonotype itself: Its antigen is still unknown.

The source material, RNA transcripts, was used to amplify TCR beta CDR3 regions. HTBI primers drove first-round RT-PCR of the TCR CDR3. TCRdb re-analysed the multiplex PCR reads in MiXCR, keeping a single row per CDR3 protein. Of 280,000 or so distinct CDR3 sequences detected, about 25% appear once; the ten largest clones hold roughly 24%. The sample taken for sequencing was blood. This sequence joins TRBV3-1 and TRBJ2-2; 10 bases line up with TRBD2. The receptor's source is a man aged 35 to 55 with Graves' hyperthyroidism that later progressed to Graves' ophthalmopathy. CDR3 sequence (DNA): TGTGCCAGCAGCCAAGAGAGCGGGAGGGCCTCCCCCACCGGGGAGCTGTTTTTT. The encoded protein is CASSQESGRASPTGELFF.